A selection of T cell receptor beta chains follows, all from one sample in a study of cytomegalovirus exposure and HLA in healthy donors. Profiled with immunoSEQ multiplex PCR; TCRdb holds only in-frame clones, not every one. The data contain some 130,000 clones, 70% to 80% of them singletons. Material: PBMCs. These receptors were obtained from a man younger than 35 in good health and CMV-seronegative. Each CDR3 is given with its conserved first and last residue. The size field is filled for only some rows; it gives once, few, many or a size class.

clone size	V gene	J gene	CDR3 protein
.	TRBV28	TRBJ1-2	CASSQHKPQGNYGYTF
once	TRBV28	TRBJ1-1	CASPKPQGQNTEAFF
.	TRBV6-1	TRBJ1-2	CASSESTAHYGYTF
.	TRBV4-2	TRBJ2-5	CASSQAGDSNVETQYF
few	TRBV7-9	TRBJ2-1	CASSLRGDRGLNEQFF
.	TRBV11-3	TRBJ2-2	CASSFYPQGNTGELFF
.	TRBV7-2	TRBJ2-7	CASSLSPYEQYF
.	TRBV4-1	TRBJ2-1	CASSLAPGQGIYEQFF
.	TRBV28	TRBJ2-3	CASTSGGGTDTQYF
once	TRBV5-6	TRBJ2-7	CASSEGLAVYEQYF
.	TRBV5-1	TRBJ1-2	CASAPWDFGNYGYTF
.	TRBV4-3	TRBJ1-2	CASSHNRATNYGYTF
.	TRBV7-3	.	CASSLSASADEQYF
.	TRBV6-5	TRBJ1-2	CASSYRGAGDGYTF
.	TRBV27	TRBJ2-7	CASWDSPYEQYF
once	TRBV28	TRBJ2-3	CASAGTSGSVTDTQYF
.	TRBV5-5	TRBJ2-3	CASRAWVGQSTDTQYF
.	TRBV29-1	TRBJ2-1	CSVEDLDYLYNEQFF
.	TRBV11-3	TRBJ1-5	CASSLDQKQGANNQPQHF
few	TRBV28	TRBJ1-4	CASSLGTPFEKLFF
.	TRBV7-6	TRBJ2-7	CASSSSPNPTYEQYF
.	TRBV30	TRBJ1-1	CAWTGGAFSRAFF
.	TRBV14	TRBJ2-1	CASSQDDQRNYNEQFF
.	TRBV5-4	TRBJ2-5	CASSLGSTEETQYF
.	TRBV6-5	TRBJ1-3	CASRRDRDLGNTIYF
.	TRBV27	TRBJ2-1	CASSLSVLSGQFF
.	TRBV6-1	TRBJ1-1	CANSLQENTEAFF
.	TRBV5-1	TRBJ1-1	CASSLAAGQNTEAFF
once	TRBV27	TRBJ2-5	CASRTGGVETQYF
.	TRBV4-3	TRBJ2-3	CASSRTRTVSTDTQYF
.	TRBV7-2	TRBJ2-5	CASSPKGLVSETQYF
.	TRBV28	TRBJ2-1	CASSLAVGGYSYNEQFF
.	TRBV5-1	TRBJ2-3	CASSPGVEDTQYF
few	TRBV23-1	TRBJ1-4	CASSQAGGSPTNEKLFF
.	TRBV11-2	TRBJ2-1	CASLQWEARSYNEQFF
.	TRBV28	TRBJ2-7	CASSSSGTNGYEQYF
few	TRBV5-1	TRBJ1-2	CASTSGRGLNYGYTF
few	TRBV12-5	TRBJ2-2	CASGLWGGQPDTGELFF
few	TRBV25-1	TRBJ2-1	CASSEPGTSGNEQFF
.	TRBV7-3	TRBJ2-3	CASSSTTGRYTDTQYF
.	TRBV4-3	TRBJ2-5	CASSQVQGVQETQYF
.	TRBV9	TRBJ2-3	CASSVLGGGTDTQYF
.	TRBV6-5	TRBJ1-1	CASSYGPKASEAFF
.	TRBV6-5	TRBJ2-3	CASSTPFRTETQYF
few	TRBV5-6	TRBJ1-3	CASSPGLSGNTIYF
once	TRBV14	TRBJ2-2	CASRLLAGELFF
few	TRBV15	TRBJ1-1	CATSRDLANTEAFF
.	TRBV2	TRBJ2-2	CASKTGSAMGELFF
.	TRBV7-6	TRBJ1-6	CASSTGRGPLHF
.	TRBV6-6	TRBJ2-2	CASSSRDPTGELFF
.	TRBV6-5	TRBJ1-2	CATRGQGVYGYTF
few	TRBV18	TRBJ1-2	CASSPDRNNYGYTF
.	TRBV6-5	TRBJ2-3	CASSYSPAGGTDTQYF
.	TRBV4-1	TRBJ2-1	CASSQDGRPTEQFF
.	TRBV28	TRBJ1-4	CASSLGTGAATNEKLFF
.	TRBV5-1	TRBJ2-2	CASSLAGGAGELFF
.	TRBV27	TRBJ2-3	CASSALGTQYF
.	TRBV7-9	TRBJ2-1	CASTQGQGGNNEQFF
.	TRBV19	TRBJ1-5	CATRRGGQPQHF